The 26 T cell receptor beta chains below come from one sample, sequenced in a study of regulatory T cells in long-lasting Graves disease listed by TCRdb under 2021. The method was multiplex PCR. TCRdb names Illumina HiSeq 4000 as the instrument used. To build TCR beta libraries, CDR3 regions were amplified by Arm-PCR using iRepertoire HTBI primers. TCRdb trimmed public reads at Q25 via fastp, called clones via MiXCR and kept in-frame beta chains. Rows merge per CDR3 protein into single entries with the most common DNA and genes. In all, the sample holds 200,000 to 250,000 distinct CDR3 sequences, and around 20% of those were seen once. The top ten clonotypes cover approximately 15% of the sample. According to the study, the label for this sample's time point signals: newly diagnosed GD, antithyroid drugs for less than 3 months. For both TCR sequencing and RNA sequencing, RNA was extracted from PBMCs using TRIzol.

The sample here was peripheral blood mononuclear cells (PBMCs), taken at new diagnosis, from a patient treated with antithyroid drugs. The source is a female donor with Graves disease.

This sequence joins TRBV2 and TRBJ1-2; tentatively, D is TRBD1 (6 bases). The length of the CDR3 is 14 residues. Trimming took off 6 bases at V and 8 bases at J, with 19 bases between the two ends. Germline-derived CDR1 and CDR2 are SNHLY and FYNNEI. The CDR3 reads CASSPRTASWGYTF. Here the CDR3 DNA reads TGTGCCAGCAGCCCCCGGACAGCTTCTTGGGGCTACACCTTC.

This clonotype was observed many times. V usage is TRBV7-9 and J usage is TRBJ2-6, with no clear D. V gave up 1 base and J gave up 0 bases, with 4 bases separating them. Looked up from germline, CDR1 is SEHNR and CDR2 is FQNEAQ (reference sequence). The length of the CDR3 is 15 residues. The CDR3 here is CASSLGHSGANVLTF. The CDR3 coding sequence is TGTGCCAGCAGCTTAGGACACTCTGGGGCCAACGTCCTGACTTTC.

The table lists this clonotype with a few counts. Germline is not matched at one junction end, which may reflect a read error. The CDR3 region has the DNA TGTGCCAGCAGCTTTCGGGTTTCCGGGGAGCTGTTTTTT. It specifies CASSFRVSGELFF. The rearrangement uses TRBV5-1 and TRBJ2-2; D remains ambiguous. Looked up from germline, CDR1 is SGHRS and CDR2 is YFSETQ. The CDR3 is 13 residues long.

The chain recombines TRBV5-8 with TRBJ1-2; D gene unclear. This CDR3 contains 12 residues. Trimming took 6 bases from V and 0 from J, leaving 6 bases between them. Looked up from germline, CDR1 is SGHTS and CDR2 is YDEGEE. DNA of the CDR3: TGTGCCAGCACTTGGGCTAACTATGGCTACACCTTC. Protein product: CASTWANYGYTF.

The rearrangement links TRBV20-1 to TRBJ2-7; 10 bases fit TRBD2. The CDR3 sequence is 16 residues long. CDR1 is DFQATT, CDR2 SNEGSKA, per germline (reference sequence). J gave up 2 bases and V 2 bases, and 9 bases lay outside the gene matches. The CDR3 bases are TGCAGTGCTAGATTTTATAGCGGGAGGCCTCCCTACGAGCAGTACTTC. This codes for CSARFYSGRPPYEQYF.

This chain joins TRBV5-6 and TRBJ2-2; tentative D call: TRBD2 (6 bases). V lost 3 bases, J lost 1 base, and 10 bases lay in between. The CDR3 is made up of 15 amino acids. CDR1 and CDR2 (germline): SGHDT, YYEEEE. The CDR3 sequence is CASSYGTLNTGELFF. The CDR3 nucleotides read TGTGCCAGCAGCTACGGGACTCTGAACACCGGGGAGCTGTTTTTT.

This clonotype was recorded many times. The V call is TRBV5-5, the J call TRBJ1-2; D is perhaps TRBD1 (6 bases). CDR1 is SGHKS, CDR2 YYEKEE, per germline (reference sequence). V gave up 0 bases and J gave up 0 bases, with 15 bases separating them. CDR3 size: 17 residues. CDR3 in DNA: TGTGCCAGCAGCTTGGCCGGGGACATGACATCTAACTATGGCTACACCTTC. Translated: CASSLAGDMTSNYGYTF.

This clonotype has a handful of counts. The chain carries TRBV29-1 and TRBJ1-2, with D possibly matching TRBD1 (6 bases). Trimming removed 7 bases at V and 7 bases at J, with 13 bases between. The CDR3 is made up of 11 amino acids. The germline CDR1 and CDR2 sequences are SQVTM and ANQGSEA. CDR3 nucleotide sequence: TGCAGCGCGTCGGGGGCGAGTGGCTACACCTTC. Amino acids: CSASGASGYTF. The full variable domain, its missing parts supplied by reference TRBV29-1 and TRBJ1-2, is SAVISQKPSRDICQRGTSLTIQCQVDSQVTMMFWYRQQPGQSLTLIATANQGSEATYESGFVIDKFPISRPNLTFSTLTVSNMSPEDSSIYLCSASGASGYTFGSGTRLTVV.

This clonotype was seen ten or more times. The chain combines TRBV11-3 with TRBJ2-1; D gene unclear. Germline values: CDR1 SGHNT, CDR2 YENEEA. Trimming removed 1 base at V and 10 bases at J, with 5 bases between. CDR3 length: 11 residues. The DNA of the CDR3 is TGTGCCAGCAGCTTAGTGAGCGAGCAGTTCTTC. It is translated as CASSLVSEQFF. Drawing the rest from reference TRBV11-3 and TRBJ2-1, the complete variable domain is EAGVVQSPRYKIIEKKQPVAFWCNPISGHNTLYWYLQNLGQGPELLIRYENEEAVDDSQLPKDRFSAERLKGVDSTLKIQPAELGDSAVYLCASSLVSEQFFGPGTRLTVL.

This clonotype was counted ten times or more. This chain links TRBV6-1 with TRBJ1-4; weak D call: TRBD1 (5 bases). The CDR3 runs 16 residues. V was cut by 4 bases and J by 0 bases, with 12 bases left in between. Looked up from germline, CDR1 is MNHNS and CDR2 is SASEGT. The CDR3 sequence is CASSVGLSATNEKLFF. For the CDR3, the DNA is TGTGCCAGCAGTGTGGGGCTTTCAGCAACTAATGAAAAACTGTTTTTT.

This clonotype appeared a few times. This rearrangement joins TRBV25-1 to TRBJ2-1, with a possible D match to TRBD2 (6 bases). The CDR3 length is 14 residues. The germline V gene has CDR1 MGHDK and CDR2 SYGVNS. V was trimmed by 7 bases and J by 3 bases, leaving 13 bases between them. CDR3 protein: CASKRDSVYNEQFF. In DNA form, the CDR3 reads TGTGCCAGCAAACGGGACTCCGTCTACAATGAGCAGTTCTTC.

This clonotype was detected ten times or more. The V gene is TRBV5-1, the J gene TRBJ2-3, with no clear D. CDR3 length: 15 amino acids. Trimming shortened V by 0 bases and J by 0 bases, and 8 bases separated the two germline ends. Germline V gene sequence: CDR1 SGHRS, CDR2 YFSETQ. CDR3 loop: CASSLASWSTDTQYF. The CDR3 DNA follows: TGCGCCAGCAGCTTGGCTAGTTGGAGCACAGATACGCAGTATTTT. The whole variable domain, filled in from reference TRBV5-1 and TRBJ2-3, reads KAGVTQTPRYLIKTRGQQVTLSCSPISGHRSVSWYQQTPGQGLQFLFEYFSETQRNKGNFPGRFSGRQFSNSRSEMNVSTLELGDSALYLCASSLASWSTDTQYFGPGTRLTVL.

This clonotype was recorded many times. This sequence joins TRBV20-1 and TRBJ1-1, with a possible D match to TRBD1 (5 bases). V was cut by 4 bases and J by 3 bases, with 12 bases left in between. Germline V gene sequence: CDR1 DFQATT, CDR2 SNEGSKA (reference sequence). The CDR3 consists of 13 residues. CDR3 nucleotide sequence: TGCAGTGCTAAACTGGGGGTGCACACTGAAGCTTTCTTT. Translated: CSAKLGVHTEAFF.

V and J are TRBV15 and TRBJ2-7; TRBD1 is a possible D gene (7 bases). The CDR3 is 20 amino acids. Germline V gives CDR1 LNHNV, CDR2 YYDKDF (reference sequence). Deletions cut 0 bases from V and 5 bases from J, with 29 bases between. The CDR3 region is CATSRDRRGRTGRVENEQYF. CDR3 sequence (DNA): TGTGCCACCAGCAGAGATCGGAGGGGGAGGACAGGTCGGGTGGAGAACGAGCAGTACTTC.

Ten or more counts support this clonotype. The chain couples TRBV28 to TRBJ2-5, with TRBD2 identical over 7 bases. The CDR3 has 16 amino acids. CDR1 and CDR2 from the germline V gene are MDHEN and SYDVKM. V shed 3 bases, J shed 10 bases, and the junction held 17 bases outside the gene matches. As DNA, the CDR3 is TGTGCCAGCAGTTTGCCTCGACGCCGGGACTACCTAGACCAGTACTTC. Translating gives CASSLPRRRDYLDQYF.

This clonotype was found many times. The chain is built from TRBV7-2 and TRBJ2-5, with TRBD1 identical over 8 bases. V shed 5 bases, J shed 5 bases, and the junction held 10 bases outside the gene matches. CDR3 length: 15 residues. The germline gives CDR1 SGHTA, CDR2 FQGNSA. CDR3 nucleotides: TGTGCCAGCAGCGCCGGCGCAGGGGGCTGGGAGACCCAGTACTTC. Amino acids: CASSAGAGGWETQYF.

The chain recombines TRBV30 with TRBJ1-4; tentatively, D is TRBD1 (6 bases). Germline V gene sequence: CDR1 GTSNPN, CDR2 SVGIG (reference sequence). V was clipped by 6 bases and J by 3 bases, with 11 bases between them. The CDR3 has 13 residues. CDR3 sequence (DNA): TGTGCCTGTGTCGGACAGCCTAATGAAAAACTGTTTTTT. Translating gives CACVGQPNEKLFF.

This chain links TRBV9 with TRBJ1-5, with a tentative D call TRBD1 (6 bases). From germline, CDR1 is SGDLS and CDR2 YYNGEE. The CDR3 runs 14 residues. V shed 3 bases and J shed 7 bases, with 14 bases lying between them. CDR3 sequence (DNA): TGTGCCAGCAGCGCATACAGGGTTGGGCAGCCCCAGCATTTT. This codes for CASSAYRVGQPQHF.

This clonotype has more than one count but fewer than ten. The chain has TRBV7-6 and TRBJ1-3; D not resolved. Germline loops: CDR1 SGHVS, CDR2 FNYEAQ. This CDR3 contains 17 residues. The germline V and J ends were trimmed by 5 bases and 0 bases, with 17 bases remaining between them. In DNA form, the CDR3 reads TGTGCCAGCAGCCTCTACACGGGGAGTTCCTCTGGAAACACCATATATTTT. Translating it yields CASSLYTGSSSGNTIYF.

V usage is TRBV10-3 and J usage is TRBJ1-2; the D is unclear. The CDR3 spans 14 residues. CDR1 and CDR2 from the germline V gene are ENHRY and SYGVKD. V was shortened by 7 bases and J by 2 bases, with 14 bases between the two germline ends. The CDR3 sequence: CAIMGSDKNYGYTF. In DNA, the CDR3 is TGTGCCATCATGGGGTCAGATAAGAACTATGGCTACACCTTC.

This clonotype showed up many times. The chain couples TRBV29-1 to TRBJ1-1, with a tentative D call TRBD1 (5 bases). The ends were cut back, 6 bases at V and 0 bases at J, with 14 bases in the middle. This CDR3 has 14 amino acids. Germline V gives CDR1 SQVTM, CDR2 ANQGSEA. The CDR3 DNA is TGCAGCGTCCCCTTGGGACTTATGAACACTGAAGCTTTCTTT. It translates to CSVPLGLMNTEAFF.

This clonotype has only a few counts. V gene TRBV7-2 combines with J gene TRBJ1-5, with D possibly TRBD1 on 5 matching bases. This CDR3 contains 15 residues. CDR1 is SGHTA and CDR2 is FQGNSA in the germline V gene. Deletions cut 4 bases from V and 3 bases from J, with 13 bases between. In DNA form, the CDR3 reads TGTGCCAGCAGCTCCGGGGGGGGAAACAATCAGCCCCAGCATTTT. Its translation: CASSSGGGNNQPQHF.

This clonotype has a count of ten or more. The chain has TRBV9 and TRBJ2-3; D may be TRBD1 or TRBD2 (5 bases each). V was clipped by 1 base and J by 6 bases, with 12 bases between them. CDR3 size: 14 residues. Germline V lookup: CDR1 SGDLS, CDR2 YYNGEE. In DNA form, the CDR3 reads TGTGCCAGCAGCGTATACGGGGCCCGGGATACGCAGTATTTT. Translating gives CASSVYGARDTQYF.

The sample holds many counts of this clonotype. The CDR3 spells CASTDRPPSEAFF. CDR3 nucleotide sequence: TGTGCCAGCACCGACAGGCCGCCCTCTGAAGCTTTCTTT. This sequence joins TRBV6-1 and TRBJ1-1, with a weak D call TRBD1 (6 bases). This CDR3 is built from 13 residues. Germline-derived CDR1 and CDR2 are MNHNS and SASEGT. The germline V and J ends were trimmed by 7 bases and 6 bases, with 15 bases remaining between them.

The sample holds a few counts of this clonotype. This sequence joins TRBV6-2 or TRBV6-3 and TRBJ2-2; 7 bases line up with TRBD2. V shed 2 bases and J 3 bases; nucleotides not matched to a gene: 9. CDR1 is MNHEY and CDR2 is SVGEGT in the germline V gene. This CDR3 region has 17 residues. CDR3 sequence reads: CASSYTRAGADTGELFF. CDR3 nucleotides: TGTGCCAGCAGTTACACAAGGGCGGGAGCGGACACCGGGGAGCTGTTTTTT.

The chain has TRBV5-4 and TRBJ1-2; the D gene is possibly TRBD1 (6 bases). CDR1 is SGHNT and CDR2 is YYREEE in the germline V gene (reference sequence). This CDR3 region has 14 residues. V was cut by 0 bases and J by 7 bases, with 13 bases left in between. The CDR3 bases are TGTGCCAGCAGCTTGGCCCAGGGGAGTTCTGGCTACACCTTC. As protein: CASSLAQGSSGYTF.